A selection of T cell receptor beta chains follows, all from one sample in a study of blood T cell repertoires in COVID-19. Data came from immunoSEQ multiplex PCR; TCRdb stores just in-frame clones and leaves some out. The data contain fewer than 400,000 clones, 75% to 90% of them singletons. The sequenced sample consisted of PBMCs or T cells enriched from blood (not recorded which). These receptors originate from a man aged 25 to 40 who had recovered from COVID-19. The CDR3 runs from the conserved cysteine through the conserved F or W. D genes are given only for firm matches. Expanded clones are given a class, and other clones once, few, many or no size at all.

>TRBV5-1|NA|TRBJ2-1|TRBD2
CASSSTAGVFNNEQFF
TGCGCCAGCAGCTCCACAGCGGGGGTCTTCAACAATGAGCAGTTCTTC
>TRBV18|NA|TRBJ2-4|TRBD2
CASSPYLAGLAKNIQYF
TGTGCCAGCTCACCTTATCTAGCGGGCTTAGCCAAAAACATTCAGTACTTC
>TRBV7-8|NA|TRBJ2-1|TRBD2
CASSSSVSGGPNEQFF
TGTGCCAGCAGCTCCTCGGTAAGCGGGGGGCCCAATGAGCAGTTCTTC
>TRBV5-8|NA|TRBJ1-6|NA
CASSLAVGGAGSPLHF
TGTGCCAGCAGCTTGGCGGTTGGAGGGGCTGGGTCACCCCTCCACTTT
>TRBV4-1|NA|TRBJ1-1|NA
CASSQAPNRANTEAFF
TGCGCCAGCAGCCAAGCCCCGAACAGGGCGAACACTGAAGCTTTCTTT
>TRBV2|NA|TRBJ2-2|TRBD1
CASSATGKGTGELFF
TGTGCCAGCAGTGCGACAGGGAAGGGCACCGGGGAGCTGTTTTTT
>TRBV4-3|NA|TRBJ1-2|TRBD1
CASSQNPGSGGDGYTF
TGCGCCAGCAGCCAGAACCCGGGGTCAGGGGGCGATGGCTACACCTTC
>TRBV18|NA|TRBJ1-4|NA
CASSPLQGLEEKLFF
TGTGCCAGCTCACCCCTTCAGGGTTTAGAGGAAAAACTGTTTTTT
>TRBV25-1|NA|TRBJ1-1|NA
CASSLGARTEAFF
TGTGCCAGCAGTTTAGGGGCGCGGACTGAAGCTTTCTTT
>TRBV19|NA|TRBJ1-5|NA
CASSIKGQVGSNQPQHF
TGTGCCAGTAGTATAAAAGGACAAGTAGGAAGCAATCAGCCCCAGCATTTT
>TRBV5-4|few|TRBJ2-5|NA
CASSLETALETQYF
TGTGCCAGCAGCTTGGAGACAGCTCTGGAGACCCAGTACTTC
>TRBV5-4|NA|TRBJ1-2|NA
CASSLDRNYGYTF
TGTGCCAGCAGCTTGGACAGAAACTATGGCTACACCTTC
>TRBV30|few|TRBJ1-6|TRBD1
CAWRRGQGNSPLHF
TGTGCCTGGAGGCGGGGACAGGGTAATTCACCCCTCCACTTT
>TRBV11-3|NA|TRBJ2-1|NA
CASSSTGDRYNEQFF
TGTGCCAGCAGCTCGACGGGGGACAGATACAATGAGCAGTTCTTC
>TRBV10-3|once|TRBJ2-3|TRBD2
CASQPASGGTDTQYF
TGTGCCTCTCAGCCCGCTAGCGGGGGCACAGATACGCAGTATTTT
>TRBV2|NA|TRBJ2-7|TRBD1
CASKTNRGQGASGEQYF
TGTGCCAGCAAAACGAATCGAGGACAGGGGGCATCGGGCGAGCAGTACTTC
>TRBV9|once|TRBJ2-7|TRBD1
CASSGSTGGRYEQYF
TGTGCCAGCAGCGGAAGCACAGGGGGCCGATACGAGCAGTACTTC
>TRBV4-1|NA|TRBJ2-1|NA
CASSQDIRSLYNEQFF
TGCGCCAGCAGCCAAGATATCCGGTCCTTGTACAATGAGCAGTTCTTC
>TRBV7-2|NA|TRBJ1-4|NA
CASSLRQDNEKLFF
TGTGCCAGCAGCCTGCGACAGGACAATGAAAAACTGTTTTTT
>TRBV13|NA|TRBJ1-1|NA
CASSSDPAGIPEAFF
TGTGCCAGCAGCTCGGACCCCGCAGGGATCCCTGAAGCTTTCTTT
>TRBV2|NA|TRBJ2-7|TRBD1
CASSKQGNEQYF
TGTGCCAGCAGTAAACAGGGGAACGAGCAGTACTTC
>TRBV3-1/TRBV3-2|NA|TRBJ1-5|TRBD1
CASSPGPGQGNQPQHF
TGTGCCAGCAGTCCAGGACCGGGACAGGGTAATCAGCCCCAGCATTTT
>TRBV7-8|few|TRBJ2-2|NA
CASSARKGTPTLNPGELFF
TGTGCCAGCAGCGCGAGGAAAGGGACTCCAACGCTTAATCCCGGGGAGCTGTTTTTT
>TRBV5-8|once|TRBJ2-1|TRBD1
CASSLRQGGYNEQFF
TGTGCCAGCAGTCTTCGACAGGGGGGGTACAATGAGCAGTTCTTC
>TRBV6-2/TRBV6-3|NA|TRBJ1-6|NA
CASSVPGRSPLHF
TGTGCCAGCAGTGTTCCAGGGCGTTCACCCCTCCACTTT
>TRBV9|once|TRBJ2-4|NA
CASSVAGVSKNIQYF
TGTGCCAGCAGCGTAGCAGGGGTGTCCAAAAACATTCAGTACTTC
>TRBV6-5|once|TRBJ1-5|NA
CASRQVNNQPQHF
TGTGCCAGCAGGCAGGTAAACAATCAGCCCCAGCATTTT
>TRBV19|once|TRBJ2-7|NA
CASTPSRDISYEQYF
TGTGCCAGTACCCCATCCCGGGACATTTCCTACGAGCAGTACTTC
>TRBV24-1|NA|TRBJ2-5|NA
CATGAGSEETQYF
TGTGCCACCGGTGCGGGGAGTGAAGAGACCCAGTACTTC
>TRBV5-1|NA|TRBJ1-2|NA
CASSLAGGAEGYTF
TGCGCCAGCAGCTTGGCGGGGGGGGCTGAAGGCTACACCTTC
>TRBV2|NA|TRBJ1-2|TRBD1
CASSGQGLYGYTF
TGTGCCAGCAGTGGACAGGGACTTTATGGCTACACCTTC